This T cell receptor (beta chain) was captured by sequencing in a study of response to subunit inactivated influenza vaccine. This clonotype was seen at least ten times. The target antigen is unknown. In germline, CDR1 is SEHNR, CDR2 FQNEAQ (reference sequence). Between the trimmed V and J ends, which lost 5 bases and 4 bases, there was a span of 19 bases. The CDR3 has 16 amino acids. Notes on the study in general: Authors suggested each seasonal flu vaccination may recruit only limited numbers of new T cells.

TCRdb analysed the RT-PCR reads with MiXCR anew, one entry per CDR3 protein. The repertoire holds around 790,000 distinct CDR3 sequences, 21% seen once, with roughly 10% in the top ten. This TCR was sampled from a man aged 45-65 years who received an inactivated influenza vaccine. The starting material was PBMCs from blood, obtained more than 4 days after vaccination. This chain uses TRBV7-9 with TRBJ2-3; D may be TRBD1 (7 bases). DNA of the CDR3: TGTGCCAGCAGCCCACGACAGGGAGGAAGGGCAGATACGCAGTATTTT. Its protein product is CASSPRQGGRADTQYF. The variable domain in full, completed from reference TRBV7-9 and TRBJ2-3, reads DTGVSQNPRHKITKRGQNVTFRCDPISEHNRLYWYRQTLGQGPEFLTYFQNEAQLEKSRLLSDRFSAERPKGSFSTLEIQRTEQGDSAMYLCASSPRQGGRADTQYFGPGTRLTVL.